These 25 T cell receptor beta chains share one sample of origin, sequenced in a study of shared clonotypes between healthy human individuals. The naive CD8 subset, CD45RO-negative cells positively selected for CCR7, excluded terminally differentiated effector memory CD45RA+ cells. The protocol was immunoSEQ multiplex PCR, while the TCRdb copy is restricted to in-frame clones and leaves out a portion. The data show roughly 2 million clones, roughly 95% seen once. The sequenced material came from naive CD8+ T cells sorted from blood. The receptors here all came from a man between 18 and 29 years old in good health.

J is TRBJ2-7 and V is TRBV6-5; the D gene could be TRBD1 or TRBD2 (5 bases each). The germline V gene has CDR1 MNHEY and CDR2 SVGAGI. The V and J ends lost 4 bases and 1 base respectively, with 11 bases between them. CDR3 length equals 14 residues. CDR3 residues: CASSSPGPSYEQYF. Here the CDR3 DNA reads TGTGCCAGCAGTTCGCCGGGACCGTCCTACGAGCAGTACTTC.

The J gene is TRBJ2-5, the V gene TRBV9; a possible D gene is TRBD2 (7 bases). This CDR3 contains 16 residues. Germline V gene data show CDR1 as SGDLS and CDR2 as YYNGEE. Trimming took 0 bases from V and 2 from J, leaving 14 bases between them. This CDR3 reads CASSVEGGAGQETQYF. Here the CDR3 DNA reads TGTGCCAGCAGCGTAGAGGGGGGAGCGGGGCAAGAGACCCAGTACTTC. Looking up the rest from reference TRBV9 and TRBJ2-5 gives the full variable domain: DSGVTQTPKHLITATGQRVTLRCSPRSGDLSVYWYQQSLDQGLQFLIQYYNGEERAKGNILERFSAQQFPDLHSELNLSSLELGDSALYFCASSVEGGAGQETQYFGPGTRLLVL.

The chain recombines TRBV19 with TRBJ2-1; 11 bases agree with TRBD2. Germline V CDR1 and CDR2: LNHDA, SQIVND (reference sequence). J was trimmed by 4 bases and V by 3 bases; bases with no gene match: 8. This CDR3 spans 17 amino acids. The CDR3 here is CASSMVLAGEGYNEQFF. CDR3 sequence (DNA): TGTGCCAGTAGTATGGTACTAGCGGGAGAGGGGTACAATGAGCAGTTCTTC.

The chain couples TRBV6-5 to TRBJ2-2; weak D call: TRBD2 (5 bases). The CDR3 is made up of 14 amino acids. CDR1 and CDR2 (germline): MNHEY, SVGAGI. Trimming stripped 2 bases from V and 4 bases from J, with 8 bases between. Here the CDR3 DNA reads TGTGCCAGCAGTTACCCAGCGGCCACCGGGGAGCTGTTTTTT. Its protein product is CASSYPAATGELFF.

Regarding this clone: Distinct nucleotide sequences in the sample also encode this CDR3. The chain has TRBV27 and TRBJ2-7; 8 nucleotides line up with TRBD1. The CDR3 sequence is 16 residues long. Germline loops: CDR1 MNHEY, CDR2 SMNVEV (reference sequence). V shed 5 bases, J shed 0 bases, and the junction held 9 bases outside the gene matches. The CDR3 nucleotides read TGTGCCAGCAGTCCTTCGACAGGGGAGAGCTCCTACGAGCAGTACTTC. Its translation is CASSPSTGESSYEQYF.

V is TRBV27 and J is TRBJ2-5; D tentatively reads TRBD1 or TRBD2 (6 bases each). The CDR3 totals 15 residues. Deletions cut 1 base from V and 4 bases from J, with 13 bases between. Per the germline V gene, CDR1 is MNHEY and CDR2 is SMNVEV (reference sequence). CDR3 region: CASSLWSGAGETQYF. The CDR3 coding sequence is TGTGCCAGCAGTTTATGGTCGGGGGCGGGAGAGACCCAGTACTTC.

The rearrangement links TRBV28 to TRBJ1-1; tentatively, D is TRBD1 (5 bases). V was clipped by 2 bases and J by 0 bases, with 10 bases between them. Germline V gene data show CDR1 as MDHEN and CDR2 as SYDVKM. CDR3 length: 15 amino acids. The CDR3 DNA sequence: TGTGCCAGCAGTTTAGTCGGGACGGTGAACACTGAAGCTTTCTTT. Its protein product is CASSLVGTVNTEAFF. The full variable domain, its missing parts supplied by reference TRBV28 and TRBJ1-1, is DVKVTQSSRYLVKRTGEKVFLECVQDMDHENMFWYRQDPGLGLRLIYFSYDVKMKEKGDIPEGYSVSREKKERFSLILESASTNQTSMYLCASSLVGTVNTEAFFGQGTRLTVV.

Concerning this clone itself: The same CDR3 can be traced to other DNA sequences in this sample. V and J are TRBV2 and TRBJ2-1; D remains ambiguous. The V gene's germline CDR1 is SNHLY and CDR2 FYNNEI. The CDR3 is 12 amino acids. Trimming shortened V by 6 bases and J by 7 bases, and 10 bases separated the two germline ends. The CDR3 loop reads CASSPGGNEQFF. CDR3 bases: TGTGCCAGCAGCCCCGGTGGGAATGAGCAGTTCTTC.

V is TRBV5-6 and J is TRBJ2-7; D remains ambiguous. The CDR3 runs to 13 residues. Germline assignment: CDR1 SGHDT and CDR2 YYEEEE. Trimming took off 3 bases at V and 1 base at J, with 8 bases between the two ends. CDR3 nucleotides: TGTGCCAGCAGCTCAGTAGTATCCTACGAGCAGTACTTC. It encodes CASSSVVSYEQYF.

CDR3 in amino acids: CSERDTGHHYEQYF. The CDR3 region has the DNA TGCAGCGAACGGGACACCGGCCATCACTACGAGCAGTACTTC. The chain joins TRBV29-1 to TRBJ2-7, with a weak D call TRBD1 (6 bases). Between the trimmed V and J ends, which lost 7 bases and 3 bases, there was a span of 19 bases. The V gene's germline CDR1 is SQVTM and CDR2 ANQGSEA. The CDR3 totals 14 residues.

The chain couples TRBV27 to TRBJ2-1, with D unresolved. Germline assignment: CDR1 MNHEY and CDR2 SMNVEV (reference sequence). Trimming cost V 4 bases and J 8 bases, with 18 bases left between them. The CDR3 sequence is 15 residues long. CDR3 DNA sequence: TGTGCCAGCAGTTCGGACGGCCAAGGTCTCGATGAGCAGTTCTTC. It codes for CASSSDGQGLDEQFF.

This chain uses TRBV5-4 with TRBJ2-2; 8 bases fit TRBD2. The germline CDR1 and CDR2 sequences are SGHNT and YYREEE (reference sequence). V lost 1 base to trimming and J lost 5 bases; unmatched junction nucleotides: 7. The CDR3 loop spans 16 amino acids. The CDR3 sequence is CASSLPGGVVTGELFF. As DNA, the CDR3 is TGTGCCAGCAGCTTGCCCGGGGGGGTGGTAACCGGGGAGCTGTTTTTT.

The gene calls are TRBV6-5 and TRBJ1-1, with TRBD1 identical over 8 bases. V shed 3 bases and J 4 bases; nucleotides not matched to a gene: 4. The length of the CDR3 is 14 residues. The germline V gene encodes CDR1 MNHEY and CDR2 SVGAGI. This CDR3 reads CASSYQGASTEAFF. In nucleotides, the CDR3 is TGTGCCAGCAGTTATCAGGGGGCGAGCACTGAAGCTTTCTTT.

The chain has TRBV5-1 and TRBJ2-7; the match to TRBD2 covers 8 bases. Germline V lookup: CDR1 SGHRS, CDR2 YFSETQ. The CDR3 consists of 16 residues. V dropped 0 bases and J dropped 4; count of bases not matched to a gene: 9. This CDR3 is CASSLAEAGVKYEQYF. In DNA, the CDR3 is TGCGCCAGCAGCTTGGCCGAAGCGGGAGTAAAGTACGAGCAGTACTTC.

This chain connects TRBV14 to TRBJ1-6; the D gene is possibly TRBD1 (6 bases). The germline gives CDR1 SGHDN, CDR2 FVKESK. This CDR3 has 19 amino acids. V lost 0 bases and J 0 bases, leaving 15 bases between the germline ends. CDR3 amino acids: CASSQDNYRESSYNSPLHF. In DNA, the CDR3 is TGTGCCAGCAGCCAAGATAACTACAGGGAGAGCTCCTATAATTCACCCCTCCACTTT.

CDR3 sequence (DNA): TGTGCCAGCAGTCCCCACCGATCCGCTTATAATTCACCCCTCCACTTT. Its translation is CASSPHRSAYNSPLHF. The V gene is TRBV28, the J gene TRBJ1-6, with unresolved D. Trimming pared 5 bases from V and 4 bases from J, leaving 15 bases between. The germline gives CDR1 MDHEN, CDR2 SYDVKM. The CDR3 spans 16 residues. Supplemented by reference TRBV28 and TRBJ1-6, the full variable domain reads DVKVTQSSRYLVKRTGEKVFLECVQDMDHENMFWYRQDPGLGLRLIYFSYDVKMKEKGDIPEGYSVSREKKERFSLILESASTNQTSMYLCASSPHRSAYNSPLHFGNGTRLTVT.

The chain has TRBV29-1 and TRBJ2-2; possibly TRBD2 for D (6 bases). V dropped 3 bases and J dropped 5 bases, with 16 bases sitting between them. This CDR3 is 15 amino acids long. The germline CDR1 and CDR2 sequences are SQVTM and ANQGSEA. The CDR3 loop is CSVEGDSYGTGELFF. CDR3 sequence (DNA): TGCAGCGTTGAGGGGGACTCCTATGGGACCGGGGAGCTGTTTTTT.

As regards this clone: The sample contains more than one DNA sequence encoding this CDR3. The CDR3 bases are TGTGCCAGTAGTCTCACGTTAGTCTACGAGCAGTACTTC. Its protein is CASSLTLVYEQYF. The chain is built from TRBV19 and TRBJ2-7; D gene unclear. Germline assignment: CDR1 LNHDA and CDR2 SQIVND (reference sequence). The CDR3 contains 13 residues. Trimming removed 5 bases at V and 3 bases at J, with 11 bases between.

Written as DNA, the CDR3 is TGTGCCAGCAGCTCCTCAGGGGACTATGGCTACACCTTC. Translation: CASSSSGDYGYTF. The V gene is TRBV7-3, the J gene TRBJ1-2, with a possible D match to TRBD1 (6 bases). Germline V CDR1 and CDR2: SGHTA, FQGTGA. Between the trimmed V and J ends, which lost 4 bases and 3 bases, there was a span of 9 bases. The CDR3 contains 13 residues.

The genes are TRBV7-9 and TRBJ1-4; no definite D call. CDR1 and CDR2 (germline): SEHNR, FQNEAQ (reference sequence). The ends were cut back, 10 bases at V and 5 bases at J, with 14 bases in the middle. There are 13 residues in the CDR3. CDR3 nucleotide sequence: TGTGCCACCCATTCCGGGCAAAATGAAAAACTGTTTTTT. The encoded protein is CATHSGQNEKLFF.

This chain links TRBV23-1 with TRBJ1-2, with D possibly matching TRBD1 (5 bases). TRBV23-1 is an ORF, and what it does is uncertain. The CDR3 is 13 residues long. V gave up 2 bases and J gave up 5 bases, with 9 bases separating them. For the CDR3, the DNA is TGCGCCAGCAGTCAACGGTCAGGGTATGGCTACACCTTC. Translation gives CASSQRSGYGYTF.

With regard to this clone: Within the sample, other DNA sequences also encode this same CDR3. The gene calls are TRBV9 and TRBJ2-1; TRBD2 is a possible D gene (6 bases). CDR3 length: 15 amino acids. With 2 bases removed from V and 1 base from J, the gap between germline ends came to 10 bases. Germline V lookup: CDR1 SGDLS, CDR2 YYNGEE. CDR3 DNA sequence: TGTGCCAGCAGCGTGGCGGGGCCTTCCTACAATGAGCAGTTCTTC. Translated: CASSVAGPSYNEQFF.

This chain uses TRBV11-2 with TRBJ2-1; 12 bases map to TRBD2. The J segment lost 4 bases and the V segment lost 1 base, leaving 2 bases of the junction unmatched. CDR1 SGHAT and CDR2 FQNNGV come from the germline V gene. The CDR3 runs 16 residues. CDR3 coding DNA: TGTGCCAGCAGCTTAGTTACTAGCGGGAGGTACAATGAGCAGTTCTTC. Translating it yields CASSLVTSGRYNEQFF.

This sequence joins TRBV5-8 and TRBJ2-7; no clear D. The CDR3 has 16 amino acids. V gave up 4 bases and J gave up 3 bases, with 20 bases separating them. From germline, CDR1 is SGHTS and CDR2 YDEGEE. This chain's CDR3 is CASSPLGDVFLYEQYF. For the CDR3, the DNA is TGTGCCAGCAGCCCCCTAGGCGACGTCTTTCTCTACGAGCAGTACTTC.

CDR3 sequence reads: CASSEMTGGSPLHF. The DNA for the CDR3 is TGTGCCAGCAGTGAAATGACAGGGGGTTCACCCCTCCACTTT. The chain links TRBV2 to TRBJ1-6, with TRBD1 identical over 9 bases. Losses at the gene ends were 2 bases for V and 9 bases for J; bases not matched to a gene: 2. Germline loops: CDR1 SNHLY, CDR2 FYNNEI. The CDR3 has 14 amino acids.